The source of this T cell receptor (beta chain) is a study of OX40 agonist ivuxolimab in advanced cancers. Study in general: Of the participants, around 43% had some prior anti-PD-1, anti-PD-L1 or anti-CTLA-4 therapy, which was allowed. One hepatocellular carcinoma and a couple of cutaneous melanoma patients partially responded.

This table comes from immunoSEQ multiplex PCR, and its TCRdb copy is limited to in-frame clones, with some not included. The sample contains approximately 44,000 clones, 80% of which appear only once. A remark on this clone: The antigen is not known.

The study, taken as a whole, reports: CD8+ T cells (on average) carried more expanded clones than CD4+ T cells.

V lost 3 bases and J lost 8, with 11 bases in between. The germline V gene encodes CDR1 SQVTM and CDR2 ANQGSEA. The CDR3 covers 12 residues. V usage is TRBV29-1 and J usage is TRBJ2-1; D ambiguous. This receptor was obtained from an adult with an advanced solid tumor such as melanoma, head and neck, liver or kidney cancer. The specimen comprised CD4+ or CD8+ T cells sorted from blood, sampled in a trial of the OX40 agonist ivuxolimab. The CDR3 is CSVDGHSDEQFF. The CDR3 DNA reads TGCAGCGTTGATGGGCATTCCGATGAGCAGTTCTTC.